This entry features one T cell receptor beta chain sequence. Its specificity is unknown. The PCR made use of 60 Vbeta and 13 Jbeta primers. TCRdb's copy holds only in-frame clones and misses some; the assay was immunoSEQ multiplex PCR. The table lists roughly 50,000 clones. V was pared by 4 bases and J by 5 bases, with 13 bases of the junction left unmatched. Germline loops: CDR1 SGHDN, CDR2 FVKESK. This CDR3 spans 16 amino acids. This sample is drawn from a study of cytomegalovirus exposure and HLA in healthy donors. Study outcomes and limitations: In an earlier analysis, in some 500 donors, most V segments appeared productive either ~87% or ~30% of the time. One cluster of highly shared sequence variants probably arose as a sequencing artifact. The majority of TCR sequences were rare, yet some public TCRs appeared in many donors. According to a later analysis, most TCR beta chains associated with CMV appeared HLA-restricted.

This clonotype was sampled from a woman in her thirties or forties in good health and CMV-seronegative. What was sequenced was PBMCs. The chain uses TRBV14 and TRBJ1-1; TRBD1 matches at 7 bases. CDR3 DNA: TGTGCCAGCAGCCGGCTAACGGGACAGAGGGATACTGAAGCTTTCTTT. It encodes CASSRLTGQRDTEAFF.